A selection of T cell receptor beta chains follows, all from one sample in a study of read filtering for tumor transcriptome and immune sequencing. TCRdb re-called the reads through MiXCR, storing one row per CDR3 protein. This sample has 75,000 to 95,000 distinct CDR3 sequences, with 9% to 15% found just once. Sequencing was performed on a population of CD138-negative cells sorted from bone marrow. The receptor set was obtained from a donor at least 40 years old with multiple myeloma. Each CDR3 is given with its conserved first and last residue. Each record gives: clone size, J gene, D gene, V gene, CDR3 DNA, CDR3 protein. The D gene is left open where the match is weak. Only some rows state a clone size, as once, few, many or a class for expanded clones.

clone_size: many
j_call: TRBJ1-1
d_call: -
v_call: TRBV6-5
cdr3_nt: TGTGCCAGCAGTCACCGGACCGACACTGAAGCTTTCTTT
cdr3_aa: CASSHRTDTEAFF

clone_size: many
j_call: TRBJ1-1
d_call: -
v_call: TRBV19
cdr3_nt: TGTGCCAGTAGTACCCAAGGGGGGACTGAAGCTTTCTTT
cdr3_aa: CASSTQGGTEAFF

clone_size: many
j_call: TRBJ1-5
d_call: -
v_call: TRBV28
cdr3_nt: TGTGCCAGCAGTAGCGGTACAGGACAGCCCCAGCATTTT
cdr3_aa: CASSSGTGQPQHF

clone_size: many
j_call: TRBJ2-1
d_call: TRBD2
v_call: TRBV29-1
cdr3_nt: TGCAGCCTTAGCGGGCGATACAATGAGCAGTTCTTC
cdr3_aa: CSLSGRYNEQFF

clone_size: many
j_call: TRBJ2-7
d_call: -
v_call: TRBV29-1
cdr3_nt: TGCAGCGTTGAAGATCGCCTGGGGGGTCACGAGCAGTACTTC
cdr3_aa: CSVEDRLGGHEQYF

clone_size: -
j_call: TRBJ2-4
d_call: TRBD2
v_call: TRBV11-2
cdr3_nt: TGTGCCAGCAAGGTGTGGGAGGGCCGAAACATTCAGTACTTC
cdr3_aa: CASKVWEGRNIQYF

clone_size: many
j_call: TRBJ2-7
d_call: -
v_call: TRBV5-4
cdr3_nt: TGTGCCAGCAGCTCCAGGGGCCTATCGTACGAGCAGTACTTC
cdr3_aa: CASSSRGLSYEQYF

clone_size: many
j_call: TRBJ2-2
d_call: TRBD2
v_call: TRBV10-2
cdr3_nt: TGCGCCAGCAGCGGGACTAGCGGGATTATGGGGGAGCTGTTTTTT
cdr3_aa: CASSGTSGIMGELFF

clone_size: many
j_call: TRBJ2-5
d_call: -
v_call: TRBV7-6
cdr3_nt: TGTGCCAGCAGTTTTGTTCCCCGGGAGACCCAGTACTTC
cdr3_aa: CASSFVPRETQYF

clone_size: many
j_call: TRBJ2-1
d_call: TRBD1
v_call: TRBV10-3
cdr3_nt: TGTGCCATCAGTGAGTCTTGGACAGGGGGCGGTCAAAAGTTCTTC
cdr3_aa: CAISESWTGGGQKFF

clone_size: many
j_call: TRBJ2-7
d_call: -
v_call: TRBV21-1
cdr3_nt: TGTGCCAGCAGCAAAGAGTCAGCGGAGCTCTCCTACGAGCAGTACTTC
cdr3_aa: CASSKESAELSYEQYF

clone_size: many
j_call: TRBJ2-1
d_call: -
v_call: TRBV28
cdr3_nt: TGTGCCAGCAGTTTAGGGGTCAACTACAATGAGCAGTTCTTC
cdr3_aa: CASSLGVNYNEQFF

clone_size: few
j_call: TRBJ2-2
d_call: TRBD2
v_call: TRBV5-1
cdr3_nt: TGCGCCAGCAGCTTTAAGGGTAGCGGGACGCGCTTTCCCGGGGAGCTGTTTTTT
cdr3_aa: CASSFKGSGTRFPGELFF

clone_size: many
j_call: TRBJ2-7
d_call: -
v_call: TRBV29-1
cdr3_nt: TGCAGCGTGAGTGGGGGTCTAGGGTACGAGCAGTACTTC
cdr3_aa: CSVSGGLGYEQYF

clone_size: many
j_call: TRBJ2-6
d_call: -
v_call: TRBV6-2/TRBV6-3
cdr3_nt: TGTGCCAGCAGTTGGTTCGGCAGTCCCGAACGGGGGGCCAACGTCCTGACTTTC
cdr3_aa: CASSWFGSPERGANVLTF

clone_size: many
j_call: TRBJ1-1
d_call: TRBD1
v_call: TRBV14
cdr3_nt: TGTGCCAGCAGGGAGACAGGGATAAACACTGAAGCTTTCTTT
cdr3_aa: CASRETGINTEAFF

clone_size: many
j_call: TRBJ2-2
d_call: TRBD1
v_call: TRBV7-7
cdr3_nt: TGTGCTAGCAGCCCCCGGACAGGGAGAACCGGGGAGCTGTTTTTT
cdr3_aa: CASSPRTGRTGELFF

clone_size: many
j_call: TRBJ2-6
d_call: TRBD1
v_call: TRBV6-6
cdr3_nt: TGTGCCAGCAGTTGGACAGGGAACTCTGGGGCCAACGTCCTGACTTTC
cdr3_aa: CASSWTGNSGANVLTF

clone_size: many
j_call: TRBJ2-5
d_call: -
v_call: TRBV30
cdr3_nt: TGTGCCTGGGGAGCGACCCAAGAGACCCAGTACTTC
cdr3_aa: CAWGATQETQYF

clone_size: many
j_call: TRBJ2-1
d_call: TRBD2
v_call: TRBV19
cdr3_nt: TGTGCCAGTAGTATACTAGCGGGAGGGCCCTATGAGCAGTTCTTC
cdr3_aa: CASSILAGGPYEQFF

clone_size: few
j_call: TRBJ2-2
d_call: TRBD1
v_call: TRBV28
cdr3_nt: TGTGCCAGCGACAGGGCCGGGATCGGGGAGCTGTTTTTT
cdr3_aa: CASDRAGIGELFF

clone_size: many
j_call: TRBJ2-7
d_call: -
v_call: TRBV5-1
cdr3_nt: TGCGCCAGCAGCTCGGGGACACTAGACGAGCAGTACTTC
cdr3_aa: CASSSGTLDEQYF

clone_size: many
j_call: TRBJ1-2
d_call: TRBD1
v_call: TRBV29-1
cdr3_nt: TGCAGCTCTACAGGGGGAGAGAACTATGGCTACACCTTC
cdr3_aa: CSSTGGENYGYTF

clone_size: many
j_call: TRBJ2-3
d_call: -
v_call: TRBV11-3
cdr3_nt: TGTGCCAGCAGCTCCCCGAATGTGGATACGCAGTATTTT
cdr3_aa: CASSSPNVDTQYF

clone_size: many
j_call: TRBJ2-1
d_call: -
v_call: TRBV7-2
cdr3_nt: TGTGCCAGCAGCTTAGAGACCGCAAAGCAGTTCTTC
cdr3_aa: CASSLETAKQFF

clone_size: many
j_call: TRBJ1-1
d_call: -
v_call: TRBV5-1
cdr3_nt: TGCGCCAGCAGCTTGGGCTTGATGGGCGGACAGAATGAAGCTTTCTTT
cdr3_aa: CASSLGLMGGQNEAFF

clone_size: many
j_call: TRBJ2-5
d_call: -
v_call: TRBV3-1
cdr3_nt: TGTGTGGCGGCGGACAGACAAGAGACCCAGTACTTC
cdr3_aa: CVAADRQETQYF